These 5 T cell receptor beta chains were sequenced from one sample in a study of early stage breast cancer tumors. Using immunoSEQ multiplex PCR, the repertoire was profiled, and TCRdb retains in-frame clones only, with some absent. The sample has around 78,000 clones; more than 65% are singletons. The sample was blood. The source of these receptors is a person in their sixties or seventies with breast cancer.

The chain is built from TRBV19 and TRBJ2-5, with D possibly being TRBD1 (6 bases). With 2 bases removed from V and 1 base from J, the gap between germline ends came to 11 bases. The V gene's germline CDR1 is LNHDA and CDR2 SQIVND (reference sequence). The CDR3 contains 15 residues. The DNA for the CDR3 is TGTGCCAGTAGTATATCAGGGGTGAGCCAAGAGACCCAGTACTTC. This translates into CASSISGVSQETQYF. The full variable domain, its missing parts supplied by reference TRBV19 and TRBJ2-5, is DGGITQSPKYLFRKEGQNVTLSCEQNLNHDAMYWYRQDPGQGLRLIYYSQIVNDFQKGDIAEGYSVSREKKESFPLTVTSAQKNPTAFYLCASSISGVSQETQYFGPGTRLLVL.

The rearrangement joins TRBV9 to TRBJ2-3; possibly TRBD2 for D (6 bases). Trimming stripped 0 bases from V and 1 base from J, with 9 bases between. Germline V gives CDR1 SGDLS, CDR2 YYNGEE. The CDR3 runs 15 residues. As DNA, the CDR3 is TGTGCCAGCAGCGTAGCTAGCGTTGGCACAGATACGCAGTATTTT. Protein sequence: CASSVASVGTDTQYF.

There are a few counts of this clone. The chain couples TRBV19 to TRBJ2-7; the D gene is possibly TRBD1 (5 bases). The V end was cut by 4 bases, the J end by 6 bases, with 19 bases between. Germline-derived CDR1 and CDR2 are LNHDA and SQIVND (reference sequence). This CDR3 contains 15 residues. This chain's CDR3 is CASSTSLGPIREQYF. In DNA form, the CDR3 reads TGTGCCAGTAGTACCTCTTTGGGGCCTATACGCGAGCAGTACTTC.

The chain joins TRBV29-1 to TRBJ2-7; no reliable D call. V dropped 4 bases and J dropped 0 bases, with 10 bases sitting between them. The CDR3 runs to 13 residues. CDR1 and CDR2 from the germline V gene are SQVTM and ANQGSEA. The CDR3 DNA reads as TGCAGCGTTGGGAGCCTGAGCTCCTACGAGCAGTACTTC. Amino acid sequence: CSVGSLSSYEQYF.

This chain joins TRBV30 and TRBJ1-2; possible D gene TRBD1, 5 bases. Trimming pared 6 bases from V and 9 bases from J, leaving 23 bases between. The CDR3 extends over 14 amino acids. The V gene's germline CDR1 is GTSNPN and CDR2 SVGIG (reference sequence). The CDR3 sequence: CACDTSTEYGRYTF. In DNA, the CDR3 is TGTGCCTGTGACACCTCGACAGAATATGGACGCTACACCTTC.